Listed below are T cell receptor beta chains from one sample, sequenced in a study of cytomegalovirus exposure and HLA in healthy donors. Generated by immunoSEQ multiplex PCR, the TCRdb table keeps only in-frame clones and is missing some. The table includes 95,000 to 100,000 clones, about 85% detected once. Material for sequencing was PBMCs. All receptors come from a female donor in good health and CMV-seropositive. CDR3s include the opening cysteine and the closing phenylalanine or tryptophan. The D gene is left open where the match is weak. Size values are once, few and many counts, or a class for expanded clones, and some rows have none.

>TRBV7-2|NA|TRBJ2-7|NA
TGTGCCAGCAGCCCACCCGGATTTAGGGGCTCCTACGAGCAGTACTTC
CASSPPGFRGSYEQYF
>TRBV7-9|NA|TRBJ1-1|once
TGTGCCAGCAGACTCGACAGGAGGAACACTGAAGCTTTCTTT
CASRLDRRNTEAFF
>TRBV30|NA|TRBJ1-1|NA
TGTGCCTGGAGTCCTAAGAGTTGGCAGGGGATGAACACTGAAGCTTTCTTT
CAWSPKSWQGMNTEAFF
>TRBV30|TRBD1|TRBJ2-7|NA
TGTGCCTGGGACAGGGGCACCTACGAGCAGTACTTC
CAWDRGTYEQYF
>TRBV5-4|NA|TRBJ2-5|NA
TGTGCCAGCAGCGGCGAGGGTAGCGTACTACAAGAGACCCAGTACTTC
CASSGEGSVLQETQYF
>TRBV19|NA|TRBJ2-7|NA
TGTGCCAGTAGTTCTCCGTCGGGACATTCCTACGAGCAGTACTTC
CASSSPSGHSYEQYF
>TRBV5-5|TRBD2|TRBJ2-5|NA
TGTGCCAGCAGCTTGCGGACGGGAGGACAAGAGACCCAGTACTTC
CASSLRTGGQETQYF
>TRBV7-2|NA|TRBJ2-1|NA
TGTGCCAGCAGCTTAGGGCCCAATAATGAGCAGTTCTTC
CASSLGPNNEQFF
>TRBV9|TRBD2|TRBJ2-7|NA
TGTGCCAGCAGTTGGGGCGGGACTAGCGTTCCACTCTACGAGCAGTACTTC
CASSWGGTSVPLYEQYF
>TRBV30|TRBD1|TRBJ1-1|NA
TGTGCCTGGAGGGACAGGGGGCTGAACACTGAAGCTTTCTTT
CAWRDRGLNTEAFF
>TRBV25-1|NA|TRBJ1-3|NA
TGTGCCAGCGGCGCCCCAGGGGGAAACACCATATATTTT
CASGAPGGNTIYF
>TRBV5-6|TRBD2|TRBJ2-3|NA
TGTGCCAGCAGCTTAGGTAGCGGGGAATCAGATACGCAGTATTTT
CASSLGSGESDTQYF
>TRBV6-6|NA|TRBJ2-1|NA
TGTGCCAGCAGTAAACCGGGAACCCGATACAATGAGCAGTTCTTC
CASSKPGTRYNEQFF
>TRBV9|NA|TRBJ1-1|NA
TGTGCCAGCAGCGTAGTTCCAGGCTCCGGCGCTGAAGCTTTCTTT
CASSVVPGSGAEAFF
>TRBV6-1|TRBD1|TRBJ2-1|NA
TGTGCCAGCAGCCCAGGGACAGGGTGGGCAAATGAGCAGTTCTTC
CASSPGTGWANEQFF
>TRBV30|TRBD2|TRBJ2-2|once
TGTGCCTGGAGGACGGCGGGGGCCGGGGAGCTGTTTTTT
CAWRTAGAGELFF
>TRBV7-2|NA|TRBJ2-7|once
TGTGCCAGCAGCCCTTTGGTGGGCTTACCCTACGAGCAGTACTTC
CASSPLVGLPYEQYF
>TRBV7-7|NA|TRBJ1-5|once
TGTGCTAGCAAAGTCCACAGGGACCATCAGCCCCAGCATTTT
CASKVHRDHQPQHF
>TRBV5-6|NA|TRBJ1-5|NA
TGTGCCAGCAGCTTGGGGAGGGACGGTCCCCAGCATTTT
CASSLGRDGPQHF
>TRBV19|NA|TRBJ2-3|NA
TGTGCCAGTAGTATTGGGCTAGCGAACACAGATACGCAGTATTTT
CASSIGLANTDTQYF
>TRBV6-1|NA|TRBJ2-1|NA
TGTGCCACCAGGGTACAGGCCCACAATGAGCAGTTCTTC
CATRVQAHNEQFF
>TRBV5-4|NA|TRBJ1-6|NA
TGTGCCAGCAGCTTCATTCCGCCCGCAGGGGTAAATTCACCCCTCCACTTT
CASSFIPPAGVNSPLHF
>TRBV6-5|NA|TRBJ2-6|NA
TGTGCCAGCAGTTACAACAGGGCGACTGGGGCCAACGTCCTGACTTTC
CASSYNRATGANVLTF
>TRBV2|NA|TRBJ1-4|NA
TGTGCCAGCAGCGCCACAGGACCTCCTAATGAAAAACTGTTTTTT
CASSATGPPNEKLFF
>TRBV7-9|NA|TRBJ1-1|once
TGTGCCAGCAGCTTACAGGGGCATAACACTGAAGCTTTCTTT
CASSLQGHNTEAFF
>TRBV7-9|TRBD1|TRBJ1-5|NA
TGTGCCAGCAGCTTAGCGGGGACAGAAAGCAATCAGCCCCAGCATTTT
CASSLAGTESNQPQHF
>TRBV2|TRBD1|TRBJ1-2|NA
TGTGCCAGCAGTGTCTCGGGACAGGGCTATGGCTACACCTTC
CASSVSGQGYGYTF
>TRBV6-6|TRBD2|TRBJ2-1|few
TGTGCCAGCAGACCGACTAGCGGGAGTACTAATGAGCAGTTCTTC
CASRPTSGSTNEQFF
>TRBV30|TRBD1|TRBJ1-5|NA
TGTGCCTGGAGTCCCGACAGGGCGCATCAGCCCCAGCATTTT
CAWSPDRAHQPQHF
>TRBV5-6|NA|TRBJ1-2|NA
TGTGCCAGCAACATAGACATAGTGGAAGGCTACACCTTC
CASNIDIVEGYTF
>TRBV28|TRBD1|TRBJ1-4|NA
TGTGCCAGCAGGATGACAGGGGGCTGGAATGAAAAACTGTTTTTT
CASRMTGGWNEKLFF
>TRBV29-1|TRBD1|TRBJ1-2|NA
TGCAGCGTCCTCGCCGGCAGGGGGCGTGGCTACACCTTC
CSVLAGRGRGYTF
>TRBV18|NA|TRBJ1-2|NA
TGTGCCAGCTCACACAGGGAACTTTATGGCTACACCTTC
CASSHRELYGYTF
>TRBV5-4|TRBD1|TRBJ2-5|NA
TGTGCCAGCAGCTTCTGGGACAGGGGTAGGGAGACCCAGTACTTC
CASSFWDRGRETQYF
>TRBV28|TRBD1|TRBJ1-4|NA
TGTGCCAGCAGGACAGGGGCGACTAATGAAAAACTGTTTTTT
CASRTGATNEKLFF
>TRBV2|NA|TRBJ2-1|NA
TGTGCCAGCAGATGGGTTAGCGTTGAGCAGTTCTTC
CASRWVSVEQFF
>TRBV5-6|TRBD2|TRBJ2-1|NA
TGTGCCAGCAGCCAGACTAGCGGGAGGGCGAACAATGAGCAGTTCTTC
CASSQTSGRANNEQFF
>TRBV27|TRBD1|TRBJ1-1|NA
TGTGCCAGCAGGCCGACAGGGGCCACTGAAGCTTTCTTT
CASRPTGATEAFF
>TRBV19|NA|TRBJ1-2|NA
TGTGCCAGTGCCCAGGGTTATGGCTACACCTTC
CASAQGYGYTF
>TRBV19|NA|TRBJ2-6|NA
TGTGCCAGTAGTCTGCAGGGTGCAGGGGCCAACGTCCTGACTTTC
CASSLQGAGANVLTF
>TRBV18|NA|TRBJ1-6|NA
TGTGCCAGCTCAAAGTCGGGAGAACGGAATTCACCCCTCCACTTT
CASSKSGERNSPLHF
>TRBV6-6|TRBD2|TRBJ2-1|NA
TGTGCCAGCAGCGGACTAGCGGATTCCTACAATGAGCAGTTCTTC
CASSGLADSYNEQFF
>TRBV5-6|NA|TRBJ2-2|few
TGTGCCAGCAGCTTGGCGTATAGGAACAGCCCCACCGGGGAGCTGTTTTTT
CASSLAYRNSPTGELFF
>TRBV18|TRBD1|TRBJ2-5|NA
TGTGCCAGCTCACCACTAGGACAGGAAGAGACCCAGTACTTC
CASSPLGQEETQYF
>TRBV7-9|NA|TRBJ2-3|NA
TGTGCCAGCAGCTTCTTTCTAGATACGCAGTATTTT
CASSFFLDTQYF
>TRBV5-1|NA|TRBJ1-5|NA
TGCGCCAGCAGCTTGGATTCAGGGTTGGGTCAGCCCCAGCATTTT
CASSLDSGLGQPQHF
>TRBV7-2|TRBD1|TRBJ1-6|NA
TGTGCCAGCAGCCCTGGACAGGGAGGTTCACCCCTCCACTTT
CASSPGQGGSPLHF
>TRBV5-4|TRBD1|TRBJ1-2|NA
TGTGCCAGCAGCTTGGACGGGACAGGGGCAATCACTGGCTACCCCTTC
CASSLDGTGAITGYPF
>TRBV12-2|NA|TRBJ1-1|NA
TGTGCAAGTCGCCTCCCTCAAGCGTCCCCGAATGAAGCTTTCTTT
CASRLPQASPNEAFF
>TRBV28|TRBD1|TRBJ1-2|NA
TGTGCCAGCAGTCTACAACAAGACAGGGCCTATGGCTACACCTTC
CASSLQQDRAYGYTF
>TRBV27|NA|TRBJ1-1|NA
TGTGCCAGCAGTTCCCTCGGGGGGTTCGCTGAAGCTTTCTTT
CASSSLGGFAEAFF